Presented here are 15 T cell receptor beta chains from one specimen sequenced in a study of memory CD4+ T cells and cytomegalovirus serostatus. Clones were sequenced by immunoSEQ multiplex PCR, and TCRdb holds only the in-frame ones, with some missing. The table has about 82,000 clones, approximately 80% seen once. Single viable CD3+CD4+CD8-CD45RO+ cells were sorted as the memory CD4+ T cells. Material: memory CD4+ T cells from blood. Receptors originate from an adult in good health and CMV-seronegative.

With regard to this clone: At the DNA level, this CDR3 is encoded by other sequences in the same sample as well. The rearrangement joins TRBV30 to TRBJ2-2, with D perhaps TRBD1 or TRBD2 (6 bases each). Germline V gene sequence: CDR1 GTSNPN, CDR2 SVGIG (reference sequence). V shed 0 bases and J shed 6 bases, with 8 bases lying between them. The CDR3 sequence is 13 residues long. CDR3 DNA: TGTGCCTGGAGTGTACGGGGGCCCGGGGAGCTGTTTTTT. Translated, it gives CAWSVRGPGELFF.

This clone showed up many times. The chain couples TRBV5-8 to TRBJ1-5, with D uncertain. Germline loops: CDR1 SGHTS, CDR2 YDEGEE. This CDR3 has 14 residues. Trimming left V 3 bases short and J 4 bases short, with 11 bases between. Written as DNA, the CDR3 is TGTGCCAGCAGCTCCCGTGGAGGAAATCAGCCCCAGCATTTT. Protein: CASSSRGGNQPQHF.

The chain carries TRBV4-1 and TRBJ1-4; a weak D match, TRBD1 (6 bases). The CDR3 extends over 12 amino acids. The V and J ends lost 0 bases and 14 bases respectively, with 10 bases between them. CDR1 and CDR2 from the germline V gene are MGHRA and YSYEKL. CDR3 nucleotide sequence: TGCGCCAGCAGCCAAGATTTTACAGGGCTGTTTTTT. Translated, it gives CASSQDFTGLFF.

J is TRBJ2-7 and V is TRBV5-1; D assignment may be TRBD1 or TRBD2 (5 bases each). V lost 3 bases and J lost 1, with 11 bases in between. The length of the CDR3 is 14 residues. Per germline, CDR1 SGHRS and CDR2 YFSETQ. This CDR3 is CASSSRDQSYEQYF. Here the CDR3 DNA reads TGCGCCAGCAGCTCCCGGGACCAATCCTACGAGCAGTACTTC. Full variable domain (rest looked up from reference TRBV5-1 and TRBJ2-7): KAGVTQTPRYLIKTRGQQVTLSCSPISGHRSVSWYQQTPGQGLQFLFEYFSETQRNKGNFPGRFSGRQFSNSRSEMNVSTLELGDSALYLCASSSRDQSYEQYFGPGTRLTVT.

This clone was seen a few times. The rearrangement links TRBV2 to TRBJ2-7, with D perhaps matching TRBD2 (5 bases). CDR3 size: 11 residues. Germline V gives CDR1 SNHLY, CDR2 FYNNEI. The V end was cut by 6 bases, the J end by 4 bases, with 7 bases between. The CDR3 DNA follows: TGTGCCAGCAGCGGACTTTACGAGCAGTACTTC. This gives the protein CASSGLYEQYF.

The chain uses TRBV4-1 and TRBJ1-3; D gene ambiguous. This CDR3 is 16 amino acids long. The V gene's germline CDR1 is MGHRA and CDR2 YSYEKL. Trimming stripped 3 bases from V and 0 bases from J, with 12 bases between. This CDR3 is CASSQLYFYSGNTIYF. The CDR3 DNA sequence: TGCGCCAGCAGCCAGTTATATTTCTACTCTGGAAACACCATATATTTT.

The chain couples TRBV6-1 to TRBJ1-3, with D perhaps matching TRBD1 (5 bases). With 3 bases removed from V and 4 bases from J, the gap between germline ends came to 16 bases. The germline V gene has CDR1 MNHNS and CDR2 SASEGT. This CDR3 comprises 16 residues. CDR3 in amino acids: CASSDPSRASGNTIYF. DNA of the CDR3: TGTGCCAGCAGTGATCCATCCAGGGCGAGCGGAAACACCATATATTTT.

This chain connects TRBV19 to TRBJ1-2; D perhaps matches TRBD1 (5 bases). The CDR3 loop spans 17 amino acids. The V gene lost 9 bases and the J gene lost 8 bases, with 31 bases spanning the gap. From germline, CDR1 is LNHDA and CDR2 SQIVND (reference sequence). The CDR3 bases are TGTGCCAGCGGTTTCAACAGGTTATTCGGGAGAACGTACGGCTACACCTTC. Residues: CASGFNRLFGRTYGYTF.

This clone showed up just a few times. CDR3 DNA: TGTGCCAGCAGCTTACGTGGAGGGTTCATCATGAACACTGAAGCTTTCTTT. Its translation: CASSLRGGFIMNTEAFF. The chain employs TRBV7-9 and TRBJ1-1; D gene uncertain. Between the trimmed V and J ends, which lost 2 bases and 0 bases, there was a span of 16 bases. The CDR3 length is 17 residues. Looked up from germline, CDR1 is SEHNR and CDR2 is FQNEAQ (reference sequence).

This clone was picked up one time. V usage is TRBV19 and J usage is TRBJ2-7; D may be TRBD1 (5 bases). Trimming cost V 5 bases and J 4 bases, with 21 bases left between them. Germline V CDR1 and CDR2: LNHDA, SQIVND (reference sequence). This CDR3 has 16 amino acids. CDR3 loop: CASSSSDTTSKYEQYF. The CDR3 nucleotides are TGTGCCAGTAGTTCCTCGGACACGACCTCCAAGTACGAGCAGTACTTC.

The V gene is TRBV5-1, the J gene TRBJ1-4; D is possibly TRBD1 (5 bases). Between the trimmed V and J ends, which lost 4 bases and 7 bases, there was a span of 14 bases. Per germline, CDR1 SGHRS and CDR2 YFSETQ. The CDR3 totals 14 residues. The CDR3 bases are TGCGCCAGCAGCCGGACCTTGCAGGGTGAAAAACTGTTTTTT. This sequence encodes CASSRTLQGEKLFF.

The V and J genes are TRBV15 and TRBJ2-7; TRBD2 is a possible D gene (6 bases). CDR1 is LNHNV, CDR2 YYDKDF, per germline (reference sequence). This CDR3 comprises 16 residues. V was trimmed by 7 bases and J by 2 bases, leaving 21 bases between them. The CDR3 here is CATTQWGGKPTYEQYF. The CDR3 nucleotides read TGTGCCACCACCCAATGGGGCGGGAAGCCAACCTACGAGCAGTACTTC.

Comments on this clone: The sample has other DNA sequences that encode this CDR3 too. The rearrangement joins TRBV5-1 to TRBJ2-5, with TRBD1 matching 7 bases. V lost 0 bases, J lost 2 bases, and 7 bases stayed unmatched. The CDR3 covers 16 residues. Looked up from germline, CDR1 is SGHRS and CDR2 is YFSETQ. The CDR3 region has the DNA TGCGCCAGCAGCTTGGTCGGGACAGATATTCAAGAGACCCAGTACTTC. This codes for CASSLVGTDIQETQYF.

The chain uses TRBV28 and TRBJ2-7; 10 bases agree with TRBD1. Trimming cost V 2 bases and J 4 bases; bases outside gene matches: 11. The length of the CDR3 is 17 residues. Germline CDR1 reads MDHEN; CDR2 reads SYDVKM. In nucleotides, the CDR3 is TGTGCCAGCAGTTTAGACTCCATTGGGGACAGGGGATACGAGCAGTACTTC. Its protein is CASSLDSIGDRGYEQYF.

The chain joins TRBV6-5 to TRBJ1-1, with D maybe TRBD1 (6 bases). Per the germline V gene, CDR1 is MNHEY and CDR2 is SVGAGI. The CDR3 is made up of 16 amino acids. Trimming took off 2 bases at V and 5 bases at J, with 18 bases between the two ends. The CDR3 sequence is CASSYAGGALRTEAFF. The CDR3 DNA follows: TGTGCCAGCAGTTACGCCGGGGGGGCCCTAAGGACTGAAGCTTTCTTT.